This T cell receptor beta chain was identified in a study of shared clonotypes between healthy human individuals. Study conclusions and caveats: Clonotype sharing among donors likely depends on sequencing depth.

Worth noting for this clone: Its antigen remains unknown.

In the naive CD8 group, cells lacked CD45RO and were positively selected for CCR7, so terminally differentiated effector memory CD45RA+ cells were left out. Deep was the level used in running the assay. Authors' analysis steps: There were no quality scores in the junction-only immunoSEQ sequences, so filtering differed. The table came from immunoSEQ multiplex PCR; TCRdb's copy has only in-frame clones and leaves some out. Clonal size and the V and J genes are those of that table, whereas D and trimming came from the DNA. This sample has hundreds of thousands of clones; roughly 96% occur once, and the top ten carry around 0.25%. The sequenced material came from naive CD8+ T cells sorted from blood. The sequence derives from a man aged 25 to 40 in good health.

The CDR3 spells CASRRTFIPYGYTF. CDR3 bases: TGTGCCAGCAGACGGACTTTCATCCCTTATGGCTACACCTTC. The chain carries TRBV11-2 and TRBJ1-2; D uncertain. Germline V lookup: CDR1 SGHAT, CDR2 FQNNGV. Trimming took 6 bases from V and 5 from J, leaving 16 bases between them. The CDR3 covers 14 residues.